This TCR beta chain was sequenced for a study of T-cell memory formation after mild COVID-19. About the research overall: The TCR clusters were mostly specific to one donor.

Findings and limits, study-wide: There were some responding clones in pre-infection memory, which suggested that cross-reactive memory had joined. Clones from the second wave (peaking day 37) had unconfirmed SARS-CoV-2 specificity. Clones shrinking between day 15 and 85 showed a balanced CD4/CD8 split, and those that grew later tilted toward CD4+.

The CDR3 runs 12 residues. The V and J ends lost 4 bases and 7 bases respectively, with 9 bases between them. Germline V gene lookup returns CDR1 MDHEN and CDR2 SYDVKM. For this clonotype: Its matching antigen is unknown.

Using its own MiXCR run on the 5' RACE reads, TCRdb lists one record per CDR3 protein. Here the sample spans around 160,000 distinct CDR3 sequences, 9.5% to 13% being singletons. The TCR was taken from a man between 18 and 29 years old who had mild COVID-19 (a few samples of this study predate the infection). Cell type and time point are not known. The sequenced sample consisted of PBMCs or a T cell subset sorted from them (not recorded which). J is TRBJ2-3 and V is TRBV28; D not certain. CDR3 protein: CASSSDFYTQYF. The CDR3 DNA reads TGTGCCAGCAGTTCCGACTTTTATACGCAGTATTTT.